This TCR beta chain was identified in a study of cytomegalovirus exposure and HLA in healthy donors. Turning to the study itself: A later analysis reported the 90 to 150 validation repertoires used the same platform as the 500 to 800 first-cohort repertoires. Broader study findings: The study designated 150 or so TCR beta chains cytomegalovirus-associated. Usually a TCR sequence was rare, but some public TCRs were found in many donors.

Repertoires were generated with immunoSEQ multiplex PCR, while TCRdb's copy carries only in-frame clones and drops some. The data contain 150,000 to 200,000 clones, about 87% of them singletons. Remarks on this clone: What it binds is unknown.

CDR3 length equals 16 residues. The germline V gene encodes CDR1 SNHLY and CDR2 FYNNEI. Trimming removed 0 bases at V and 7 bases at J, with 16 bases between. The donors formed part of the 120-subject validation cohort, distinct from the roughly 660-subject first cohort. This TCR was sampled from a woman under 40 in good health and CMV-seronegative. Specimen: PBMCs. The genes are TRBV2 and TRBJ2-1, with D perhaps TRBD1 (5 bases). CDR3 residues: CASSEARAGYRNEQFF. The CDR3 DNA is TGTGCCAGCAGTGAAGCCCGGGCAGGGTATAGGAATGAGCAGTTCTTC.